This is a list of T cell receptor beta chains from one sample in a study of blood T cell repertoires in COVID-19. Repertoires were generated with immunoSEQ multiplex PCR, while TCRdb's copy carries only in-frame clones and drops some. The data show about 26,000 clones, with 80% to 95% seen just once and just over 2% held by the top ten. Sequencing was carried out using peripheral blood. These receptors originate from a human donor in a cohort sampled during active COVID-19. CDR3s include the opening cysteine and the closing phenylalanine or tryptophan. The D gene is left open where the match is weak. Clone size is given for some rows only: seen once, a few or many times, or a class if the clone is expanded.

CDR3	DNA	V	D	size	J
CASSLAGTQSYEQYF	TGTGCCAGCAGCTTAGCCGGGACACAATCCTACGAGCAGTACTTC	TRBV7-9	.	.	TRBJ2-7
CASIVGGVSTDTQYF	TGTGCCAGCATAGTAGGCGGGGTGAGCACAGATACGCAGTATTTT	TRBV28	.	.	TRBJ2-3
CASRPTGNTEAFF	TGTGCCAGCAGGCCCACAGGGAACACTGAAGCTTTCTTT	TRBV5-6	.	.	TRBJ1-1
CASSLAGTSGGRLDTQYF	TGTGCCAGCAGCTTAGCTGGGACTAGCGGGGGTCGACTAGATACGCAGTATTTT	TRBV7-9	TRBD2	.	TRBJ2-3
CASSSRQGRQPQHF	TGTGCCAGCAGCTCACGACAGGGTCGTCAGCCCCAGCATTTT	TRBV11-2	TRBD1	.	TRBJ1-5
CASSQGSRDRQETQYF	TGTGCCAGCAGCCAAGGAAGCAGGGATAGGCAAGAGACCCAGTACTTC	TRBV4-2	.	.	TRBJ2-5
CASSTIKPGQGLSYNEQFF	TGTGCCAGCAGCACAATAAAACCGGGACAGGGACTATCCTACAATGAGCAGTTCTTC	TRBV9	TRBD1	.	TRBJ2-1
CASSTTEDSNQPQHF	TGTGCCAGCAGTACCACAGAAGATAGCAATCAGCCCCAGCATTTT	TRBV6-6	.	.	TRBJ1-5
CASSLALGTSGGPYEQYF	TGTGCCAGCAGCTTAGCGTTGGGGACTAGCGGGGGGCCCTACGAGCAGTACTTC	TRBV7-8	TRBD2	.	TRBJ2-7
CASSYSGQVQETQYF	TGTGCCAGCAGTTACTCCGGACAGGTCCAAGAGACCCAGTACTTC	TRBV6-6	TRBD1	.	TRBJ2-5
CASTKGRGEKLFF	TGTGCCAGCACCAAGGGGAGGGGTGAAAAACTGTTTTTT	TRBV11-2	.	.	TRBJ1-4
CASTPRIPSSGNTIYF	TGTGCCAGTACCCCGCGGATCCCAAGCTCTGGAAACACCATATATTTT	TRBV19	.	.	TRBJ1-3
CASSQGLGAYEQYF	TGTGCCAGCAGCCAGGGACTAGGGGCTTACGAGCAGTACTTC	TRBV11-2	TRBD2	.	TRBJ2-7
CASSQGGGPNYNEQFF	TGTGCCAGCAGCCAGGGCGGGGGGCCAAATTACAATGAGCAGTTCTTC	TRBV3-1/TRBV3-2	TRBD2	.	TRBJ2-1
CASSPDRIYGYTF	TGTGCCAGCAGTCCGGACAGAATCTATGGCTACACCTTC	TRBV7-2	.	once	TRBJ1-2
CASSPRTSGGAHTQYF	TGCGCCAGCAGCCCCCGGACTAGCGGGGGGGCCCATACGCAGTATTTT	TRBV4-3	TRBD2	.	TRBJ2-3
CASRTGTGWLADYNEQFF	TGCGCCAGCAGAACCGGGACAGGGTGGCTAGCGGATTACAATGAGCAGTTCTTC	TRBV5-1	TRBD1	.	TRBJ2-1
CSASPGTGQSYGYTF	TGCAGTGCTAGTCCCGGGACAGGGCAAAGCTATGGCTACACCTTC	TRBV20-1	TRBD1	.	TRBJ1-2
CASRVTGGGTYGYTF	TGTGCCAGCAGAGTTACAGGGGGCGGAACATATGGCTACACCTTC	TRBV28	TRBD1	.	TRBJ1-2
CASSPRTGTDTQYF	TGTGCCAGCTCACCCCGGACAGGCACAGATACGCAGTATTTT	TRBV18	.	.	TRBJ2-3
CASSYSTAGSSSGSQETQYF	TGTGCCAGCAGTTACTCGACGGCTGGTTCGTCGAGCGGGAGCCAAGAGACCCAGTACTTC	TRBV6-2/TRBV6-3	TRBD2	few	TRBJ2-5
CASRGPKSGRDPGPDTQYF	TGTGCCAGCAGGGGACCCAAGAGCGGGAGGGACCCGGGCCCAGATACGCAGTATTTT	TRBV2	TRBD2	once	TRBJ2-3
CASSLGQGSFEQYF	TGCGCCAGCAGCCTCGGACAGGGGTCGTTCGAGCAGTACTTC	TRBV5-1	TRBD1	.	TRBJ2-7
CAIRGGDNEQFF	TGTGCCATCCGGGGGGGAGACAATGAGCAGTTCTTC	TRBV12-3/TRBV12-4	TRBD2	.	TRBJ2-1
CASRSDGGTALEQYF	TGTGCCAGCAGATCAGATGGGGGGACAGCCTTGGAGCAGTACTTC	TRBV6-5	.	.	TRBJ2-7
CASSLAFLGRVDTQYF	TGTGCCAGCAGCTTAGCTTTTCTTGGCAGGGTAGATACGCAGTATTTT	TRBV7-9	.	.	TRBJ2-3
CASAPLGTGGPTDTQYF	TGTGCCAGCGCCCCCCTGGGGACAGGGGGGCCCACAGATACGCAGTATTTT	TRBV5-4	TRBD1	.	TRBJ2-3
CASSTGQGGIRSQHF	TGTGCCAGCAGCACTGGACAGGGAGGTATCAGGTCCCAGCATTTT	TRBV7-9	TRBD1	once	TRBJ1-5
CSVAPKRDSRGETQYF	TGCAGCGTTGCCCCAAAACGGGACAGCCGGGGAGAGACCCAGTACTTC	TRBV29-1	TRBD1	.	TRBJ2-5
CASSLESGGGFGAVYEQYF	TGTGCCAGCAGCTTAGAATCGGGGGGAGGGTTCGGGGCGGTCTACGAGCAGTACTTC	TRBV7-8	TRBD2	.	TRBJ2-7
CASSVAGGDHNEQFF	TGTGCCAGCAGCGTAGCGGGGGGCGACCACAATGAGCAGTTCTTC	TRBV9	.	.	TRBJ2-1
CASSLKPSGSTDTQYF	TGTGCCAGCAGTTTAAAGCCTAGCGGGAGCACAGATACGCAGTATTTT	TRBV27	TRBD2	.	TRBJ2-3
CASSLGLSTDTQYF	TGTGCCAGCAGCTTAGGGCTCAGCACAGATACGCAGTATTTT	TRBV7-2	.	.	TRBJ2-3
CATSDLQGDQPQHF	TGTGCCACCAGTGATTTACAGGGGGATCAGCCCCAGCATTTT	TRBV24-1	TRBD1	.	TRBJ1-5
CASRLAGGPLYF	TGCGCCAGCAGACTAGCGGGAGGACCCCTGTACTTC	TRBV10-1	TRBD2	.	TRBJ2-7
CAIGSPNEGQMRYGYTF	TGTGCCATCGGTTCCCCAAACGAGGGACAGATGCGCTATGGCTACACCTTC	TRBV10-3	TRBD1	.	TRBJ1-2
CAISTGTSGTYEQYF	TGTGCCATCAGTACCGGGACTAGCGGAACCTACGAGCAGTACTTC	TRBV10-3	TRBD2	.	TRBJ2-7
CATSDLMGQTLVELFF	TGTGCCACCAGTGATTTGATGGGACAGACCCTTGTGGAGCTGTTTTTT	TRBV24-1	TRBD1	.	TRBJ2-2
CASSLSGGSHSGNTIYF	TGTGCCAGCAGTTTATCGGGAGGGAGCCACTCTGGAAACACCATATATTTT	TRBV28	.	.	TRBJ1-3
CASSLLGGNTEAFF	TGTGCCAGCAGCTTATTGGGGGGGAACACTGAAGCTTTCTTT	TRBV7-2	.	once	TRBJ1-1
CASTTGLLAKNIQYF	TGTGCCAGCACCACAGGGCTTCTAGCCAAAAACATTCAGTACTTC	TRBV2	.	.	TRBJ2-4
CASSHTGALTYEQYF	TGTGCCAGTAGCCACACAGGGGCCCTCACCTACGAGCAGTACTTC	TRBV19	TRBD1	.	TRBJ2-7
CASSYVIQGGDTEAFF	TGTGCCAGCAGTTATGTGATCCAGGGGGGAGACACTGAAGCTTTCTTT	TRBV6-2/TRBV6-3	TRBD1	.	TRBJ1-1
CASSYAPGTGYNEQFF	TGTGCCAGCAGTTACGCCCCCGGGACAGGTTACAATGAGCAGTTCTTC	TRBV6-2/TRBV6-3	TRBD1	.	TRBJ2-1
CASSQGLANIQYF	TGTGCCAGCAGCCAAGGACTAGCAAACATTCAGTACTTC	TRBV3-1/TRBV3-2	TRBD2	.	TRBJ2-4